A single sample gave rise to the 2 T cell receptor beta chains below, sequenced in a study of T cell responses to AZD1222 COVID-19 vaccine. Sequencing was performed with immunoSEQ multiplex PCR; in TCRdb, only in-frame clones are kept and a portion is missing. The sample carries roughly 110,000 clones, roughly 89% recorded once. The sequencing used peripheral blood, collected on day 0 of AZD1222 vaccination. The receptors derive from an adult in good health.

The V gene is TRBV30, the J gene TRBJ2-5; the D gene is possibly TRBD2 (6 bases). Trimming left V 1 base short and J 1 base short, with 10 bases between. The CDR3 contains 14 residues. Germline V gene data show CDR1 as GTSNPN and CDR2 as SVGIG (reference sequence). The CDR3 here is CAWSGGLLQETQYF. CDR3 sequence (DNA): TGTGCCTGGAGTGGGGGACTTCTCCAAGAGACCCAGTACTTC.

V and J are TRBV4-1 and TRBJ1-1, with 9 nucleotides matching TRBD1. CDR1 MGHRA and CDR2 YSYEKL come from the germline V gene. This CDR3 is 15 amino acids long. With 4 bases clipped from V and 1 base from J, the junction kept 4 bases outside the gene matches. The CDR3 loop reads CASSRTGAENTEAFF. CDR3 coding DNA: TGCGCCAGCAGCCGGACAGGGGCGGAGAACACTGAAGCTTTCTTT.